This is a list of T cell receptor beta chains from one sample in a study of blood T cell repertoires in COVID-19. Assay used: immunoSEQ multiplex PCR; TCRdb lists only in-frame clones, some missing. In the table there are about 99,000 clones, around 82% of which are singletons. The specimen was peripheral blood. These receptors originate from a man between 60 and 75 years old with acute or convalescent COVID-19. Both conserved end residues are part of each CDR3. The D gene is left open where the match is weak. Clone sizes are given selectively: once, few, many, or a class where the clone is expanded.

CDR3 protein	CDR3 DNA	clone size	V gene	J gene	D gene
CASSLARVGLVHNEQFF	TGTGCCAGCAGCTTAGCCCGGGTGGGACTAGTCCACAATGAGCAGTTCTTC	-	TRBV7-9	TRBJ2-1	TRBD2
CASSGLPGVDEQFF	TGTGCCAGCAGTGGACTCCCCGGGGTCGATGAGCAGTTCTTC	-	TRBV2	TRBJ2-1	-
CASKDSGGPQAGYTF	TGTGCCAGCAAAGACTCGGGGGGGCCTCAGGCTGGCTACACCTTC	-	TRBV2	TRBJ1-2	-
CASSLGTSGRDEQFF	TGTGCCAGCAGCCTCGGGACTAGCGGGAGAGATGAGCAGTTCTTC	few	TRBV3-1/TRBV3-2	TRBJ2-1	TRBD2
CASSSGGSIDTQYF	TGTGCCAGCAGCTCCGGGGGAAGCATTGATACGCAGTATTTT	-	TRBV7-2	TRBJ2-3	-
CASSYGAGGRSPLHF	TGTGCCAGCAGTTACGGGGCAGGGGGCCGATCACCCCTCCACTTT	-	TRBV6-5	TRBJ1-6	TRBD1
CASSFQGGGSFAGYTF	TGTGCCAGCAGTTTCCAGGGCGGTGGGTCTTTTGCTGGCTACACCTTC	-	TRBV28	TRBJ1-2	-
CASSYSGDQPQHF	TGTGCCAGCAGTTACTCGGGAGATCAGCCCCAGCATTTT	-	TRBV6-5	TRBJ1-5	-
CASEPQGANVLTF	TGTGCCAGTGAACCACAGGGGGCCAACGTCCTGACTTTC	-	TRBV19	TRBJ2-6	-
CASSSPGTGSYVWGAFF	TGTGCCAGCAGTTCCCCCGGGACAGGGAGTTATGTTTGGGGAGCTTTCTTT	-	TRBV28	TRBJ1-1	TRBD1
CATSPAGSYNEQFF	TGTGCCACCAGCCCAGCGGGTTCCTACAATGAGCAGTTCTTC	-	TRBV24-1	TRBJ2-1	-
CASSFTSVQETQYF	TGTGCCAGCAGTTTTACTAGCGTTCAAGAGACCCAGTACTTC	-	TRBV6-2/TRBV6-3	TRBJ2-5	TRBD2
CASSIRTANTGELFF	TGTGCCAGTAGTATCCGGACAGCTAACACCGGGGAGCTGTTTTTT	-	TRBV19	TRBJ2-2	-
CASSQAQGLAGGRRINEQFF	TGCGCCAGCAGCCAAGCTCAGGGACTAGCGGGGGGGCGAAGGATCAATGAGCAGTTCTTC	-	TRBV4-1	TRBJ2-1	TRBD2
CASSPQGAPYQPQHF	TGTGCCAGCTCACCACAGGGGGCGCCTTATCAGCCCCAGCATTTT	-	TRBV18	TRBJ1-5	TRBD1
CASTDTGNTEAFF	TGTGCCAGCACCGACACAGGGAACACTGAAGCTTTCTTT	-	TRBV6-5	TRBJ1-1	-
CASAPGQGGSYEQYF	TGTGCCAGTGCACCGGGACAGGGGGGAAGTTACGAGCAGTACTTC	-	TRBV19	TRBJ2-7	TRBD1
CASGLSVGGRYNSPLHF	TGTGCTAGTGGTTTGTCCGTGGGGGGACGGTATAATTCACCCCTCCACTTT	-	TRBV12-5	TRBJ1-6	-
CASSYTPRGYTF	TGTGCCAGCAGTTACACACCTAGAGGCTACACCTTC	-	TRBV6-5	TRBJ1-2	-
CASRGGGSSYNEQFF	TGTGCCAGCCGGGGGGGCGGCAGCTCCTACAATGAGCAGTTCTTC	-	TRBV7-3	TRBJ2-1	TRBD2
CASSFLRDRVSTEAFF	TGTGCCAGCAGCTTCCTCCGGGACAGGGTATCCACTGAAGCTTTCTTT	-	TRBV2	TRBJ1-1	TRBD1
CASSGVRSYNEQFF	TGTGCCAGCAGTGGAGTGCGGTCCTACAATGAGCAGTTCTTC	-	TRBV21-1	TRBJ2-1	-
CASSQGGSSPLHF	TGTGCCAGCAGCCAAGGTGGCAGTTCACCCCTCCACTTT	-	TRBV4-2	TRBJ1-6	-
CASSDGGSGDYNEQFF	TGTGCCAGCAGTGATGGGGGTTCGGGGGACTACAATGAGCAGTTCTTC	-	TRBV6-1	TRBJ2-1	-
CASSYRGPLSYNEQFF	TGTGCCAGCAGCTACAGGGGTCCCCTCTCCTACAATGAGCAGTTCTTC	once	TRBV7-3	TRBJ2-1	TRBD1
CASSVRRDGNEKLFF	TGTGCCAGCAGCGTACGGAGGGATGGGAATGAAAAACTGTTTTTT	-	TRBV7-9	TRBJ1-4	-
CASSLGGQGDREQYF	TGCGCCAGCAGCTTGGGAGGACAGGGTGACCGCGAGCAGTACTTC	-	TRBV5-1	TRBJ2-7	TRBD1
CASSLRQGDGNTIYF	TGCGCCAGCAGCTTGAGACAGGGGGATGGAAACACCATATATTTT	-	TRBV5-1	TRBJ1-3	TRBD1
CASSQDSGGNQPQHF	TGCGCCAGCAGTCAGGACAGTGGAGGCAATCAGCCCCAGCATTTT	-	TRBV5-1	TRBJ1-5	-
CASSSAGGAGGPTDTQYF	TGCGCCAGCAGCTCCGCCGGCGGAGCGGGGGGACCCACAGATACGCAGTATTTT	-	TRBV5-1	TRBJ2-3	TRBD2
CASSLGFVATNEKLFF	TGTGCCAGCAGCTTAGGGTTCGTAGCAACTAATGAAAAACTGTTTTTT	-	TRBV11-2	TRBJ1-4	-
CASSETGGNQPQHF	TGTGCCAGCAGTGAAACAGGGGGGAATCAGCCCCAGCATTTT	few	TRBV2	TRBJ1-5	TRBD1
CASSPTANTEAFF	TGTGCCAGCTCACCGACAGCGAACACTGAAGCTTTCTTT	few	TRBV18	TRBJ1-1	-
CATQPGDQETQYF	TGTGCCACCCAGCCAGGGGACCAAGAGACCCAGTACTTC	-	TRBV15	TRBJ2-5	-
CASSSTMNTEAFF	TGTGCCAGCAGCTCCACAATGAACACTGAAGCTTTCTTT	-	TRBV7-9	TRBJ1-1	-
CASSTGQGNEQFF	TGCGCCAGCAGCACTGGACAGGGAAATGAGCAGTTCTTC	-	TRBV5-1	TRBJ2-1	TRBD1
CASSSTSGGNNEQFF	TGCGCCAGCAGTTCGACTAGCGGGGGGAACAATGAGCAGTTCTTC	-	TRBV10-1	TRBJ2-1	TRBD2
CAWSGQDYGYTF	TGTGCCTGGAGTGGTCAGGATTATGGCTACACCTTC	-	TRBV30	TRBJ1-2	-
CASSLNSGQPILF	TGTGCCAGCAGCTTAAATAGCGGACAACCCATCCTTTTT	-	TRBV11-2	TRBJ1-1	-
CASSSVRGADTQYF	TGTGCCAGTAGTTCGGTAAGGGGTGCAGATACGCAGTATTTT	-	TRBV19	TRBJ2-3	-
CASSLTGGAVGELFF	TGCGCCAGCAGCTTGACAGGGGGCGCGGTCGGGGAGCTGTTTTTT	-	TRBV5-1	TRBJ2-2	TRBD1
CASSQDRARGYYEQYF	TGTGCCAGCAGCCAAGATAGGGCCCGGGGGTACTACGAGCAGTACTTC	-	TRBV14	TRBJ2-7	-
CASSSGQSSNTEAFF	TGTGCCAGCAGCTCGGGACAGAGCTCGAACACTGAAGCTTTCTTT	-	TRBV7-3	TRBJ1-1	TRBD1
CASSPGMIVTYEQYF	TGTGCCAGCAGTCCGGGAATGATAGTTACCTACGAGCAGTACTTC	-	TRBV27	TRBJ2-7	-
CASSLERRTYNEQFF	TGTGCCAGCAGCTTAGAGCGGAGAACGTACAATGAGCAGTTCTTC	few	TRBV7-6	TRBJ2-1	-
CASSKGGQGYQPQHF	TGTGCCAGCAGTAAGGGGGGACAGGGCTATCAGCCCCAGCATTTT	few	TRBV6-2/TRBV6-3	TRBJ1-5	TRBD1
CASSTQERRVGYTF	TGTGCCAGCAGTACTCAGGAGAGGAGGGTGGGCTACACCTTC	-	TRBV28	TRBJ1-2	-
CASSIATGNEKLFF	TGTGCCAGTAGTATAGCGACAGGAAATGAAAAACTGTTTTTT	-	TRBV19	TRBJ1-4	-
CASSLDRHTEAFF	TGTGCCAGCAGCCTTGACAGACACACTGAAGCTTTCTTT	-	TRBV7-3	TRBJ1-1	-
CASSFPRGNADTQYF	TGTGCCAGCAGCTTCCCCAGGGGCAACGCAGATACGCAGTATTTT	once	TRBV11-3	TRBJ2-3	-